The sample holds a few counts of the clone carrying this T cell receptor (beta chain). The antigen is unknown. This sample was included in a study of glioma-infiltrating T cells. Study-wide findings and caveats: Non-neoplastic patients had below-expected tissue-blood divergence, while all gliomas exceeded expectation.

Amplification of TCR alpha and beta CDR3 regions from RNA used iRepertoire nested multiplex PCR. Each CDR3 protein is one row after TCRdb ran MiXCR on the multiplex PCR reads. Here the sample spans around 90,000 distinct CDR3 sequences, 40% being singletons. The V end lost 2 bases, the J end lost 4 bases, and 9 bases lay between the germline ends. Germline CDR1 reads GTSNPN; CDR2 reads SVGIG (reference sequence). CDR3 length equals 12 residues. Input material: glioma tissue, nonneoplastic brain tissue, or PBMCs (not recorded which). The chain is built from TRBV30 and TRBJ2-7, with D unclear. The sequence came from a human donor with low-grade glioma or glioblastoma, undergoing nonglioma brain surgery, or in good health (not recorded which). The CDR3 reads CAWSPLGYEQYF. For the CDR3, the DNA is TGTGCCTGGAGTCCGTTGGGGTACGAGCAGTACTTC.